These 3 T cell receptor beta chains were all obtained from the same sample, sequenced in a study of T cells in narcolepsy. Profiling relied on immunoSEQ multiplex PCR, and the TCRdb table lists in-frame clones only, not all of them. The table lists 36,000 or so clones, about nine tenths of them singletons. Sequencing was carried out using CD45RA- memory CD4+ T cells from PBMCs. The receptors were sampled from a human donor with narcolepsy.

The chain combines TRBV28 with TRBJ2-7; 9 bases fit TRBD1. Trimming cost V 5 bases and J 6 bases; bases outside gene matches: 11. CDR1 is MDHEN, CDR2 SYDVKM, per germline. The CDR3 is 15 amino acids. The CDR3 DNA reads TGTGCCAGCAGTCGCCGGACAGGGGCATACAGCGAGCAGTACTTC. This gives the protein CASSRRTGAYSEQYF.

The CDR3 bases are TGTGCCAGCAGTTTAAGGCGGTTCAATCAGCCCCAGCATTTT. This translates into CASSLRRFNQPQHF. The gene calls are TRBV28 and TRBJ1-5; no clear D. Between the trimmed V and J ends, which lost 2 bases and 3 bases, there was a span of 8 bases. This CDR3 region has 14 residues. CDR1 and CDR2 from the germline V gene are MDHEN and SYDVKM.

The chain uses TRBV2 and TRBJ1-4, with D uncertain. CDR1 and CDR2 (germline): SNHLY, FYNNEI. The CDR3 has 13 residues. V was shortened by 7 bases and J by 3 bases, with 9 bases between the two germline ends. The CDR3 DNA sequence: TGTGCCAGCAAAGGGCAGTCTAATGAAAAACTGTTTTTT. Protein product: CASKGQSNEKLFF.